This T cell receptor beta chain originates from a study of blood T cell repertoires in COVID-19. Study in general: Researchers got acute and convalescent COVID-19 samples from the United States, Italy and Spain. PBMCs, B-cell-depleted T cells, or T cells were the source of the cDNA or gDNA that made up the material.

Looked up from germline, CDR1 is SGHRS and CDR2 is YFSETQ. The length of the CDR3 is 13 residues. J lost 6 bases, V lost 4 bases, and 3 bases had no gene match. Clones were read by immunoSEQ multiplex PCR, and TCRdb kept only the in-frame ones, dropping some. Of about 140,000 clones in the sample, roughly 89% are singletons; the top ten hold under 2%. The rearrangement uses TRBV5-1 and TRBJ2-3; 9 nucleotides line up with TRBD2. The specimen sequenced was peripheral blood. The sequence was obtained from a human donor in a cohort sampled during active COVID-19. CDR3 sequence: CASSPGLADTQYF. The DNA for the CDR3 is TGCGCCAGCAGCCCCGGACTAGCGGATACGCAGTATTTT.